The clone carrying this TCR beta chain has only a few counts. This sample is part of a study of blood T cell repertoires in COVID-19. The protocol was immunoSEQ multiplex PCR, while the TCRdb copy is restricted to in-frame clones and leaves out a portion. The data contain under 400,000 clones, 80% to 90% of them seen just once; the ten biggest clones take up 3.5% to 4.5%. Trimming cost V 4 bases and J 5 bases; bases outside gene matches: 6. The germline CDR1 and CDR2 sequences are SGHKS and YYEKEE (reference sequence). The CDR3 sequence is 14 residues long. This chain joins TRBV5-5 and TRBJ2-5; 9 bases align to TRBD1. This clonotype was sampled from a woman aged 40 to 55 with acute COVID-19. Sequenced: PBMCs or T cells enriched from blood (not recorded which). CDR3 in DNA: TGTGCCAGCAGCGGGGACAGGGCTGGGGAGACCCAGTACTTC. Residues: CASSGDRAGETQYF.